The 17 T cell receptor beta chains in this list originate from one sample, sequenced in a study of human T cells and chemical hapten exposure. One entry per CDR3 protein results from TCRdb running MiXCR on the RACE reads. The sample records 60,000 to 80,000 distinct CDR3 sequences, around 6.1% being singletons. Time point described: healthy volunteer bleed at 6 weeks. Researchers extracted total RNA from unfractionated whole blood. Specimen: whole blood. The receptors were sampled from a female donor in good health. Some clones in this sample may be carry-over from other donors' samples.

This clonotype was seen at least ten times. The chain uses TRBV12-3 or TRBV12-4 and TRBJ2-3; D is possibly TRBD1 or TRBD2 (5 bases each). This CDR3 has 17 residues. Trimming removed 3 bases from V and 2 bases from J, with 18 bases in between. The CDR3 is CASSFRLIWGFTDTQYF. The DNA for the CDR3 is TGTGCCAGCAGTTTCCGTTTAATTTGGGGGTTCACAGATACGCAGTATTTT.

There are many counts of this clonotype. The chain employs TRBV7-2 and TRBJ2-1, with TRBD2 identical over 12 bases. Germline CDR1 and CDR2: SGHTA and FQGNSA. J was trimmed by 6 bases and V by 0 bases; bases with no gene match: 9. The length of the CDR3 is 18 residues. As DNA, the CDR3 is TGTGCCAGCAGCTTAGCGACCCCGGGACTAGCGGGTGTCAATGAGCAGTTCTTC. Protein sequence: CASSLATPGLAGVNEQFF.

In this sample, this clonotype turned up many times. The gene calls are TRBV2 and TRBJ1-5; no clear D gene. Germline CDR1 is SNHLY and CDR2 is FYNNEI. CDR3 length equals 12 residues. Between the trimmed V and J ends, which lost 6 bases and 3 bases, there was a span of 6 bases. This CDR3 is CASRDANQPQHF. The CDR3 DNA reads TGTGCCAGCAGGGACGCCAATCAGCCCCAGCATTTT.

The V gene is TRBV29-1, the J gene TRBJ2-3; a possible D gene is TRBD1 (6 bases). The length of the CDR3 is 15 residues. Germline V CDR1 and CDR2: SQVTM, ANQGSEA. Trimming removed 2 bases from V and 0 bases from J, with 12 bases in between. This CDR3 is CSVESRQESTDTQYF. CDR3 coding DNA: TGCAGCGTTGAATCCCGACAGGAGAGCACAGATACGCAGTATTTT.

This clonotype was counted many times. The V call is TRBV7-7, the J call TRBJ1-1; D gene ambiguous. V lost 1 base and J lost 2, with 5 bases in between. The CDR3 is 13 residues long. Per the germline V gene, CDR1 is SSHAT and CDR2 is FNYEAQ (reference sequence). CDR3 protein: CASSLGRNTEAFF. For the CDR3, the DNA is TGTGCCAGCAGCTTAGGCCGTAACACTGAAGCTTTCTTT.

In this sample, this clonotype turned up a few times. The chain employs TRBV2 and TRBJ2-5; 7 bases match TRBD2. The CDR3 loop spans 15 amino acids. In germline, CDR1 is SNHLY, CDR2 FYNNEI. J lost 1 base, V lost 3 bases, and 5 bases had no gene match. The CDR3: CASSESSGIQETQYF. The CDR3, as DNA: TGTGCCAGCAGTGAGTCTAGCGGTATCCAAGAGACCCAGTACTTC.

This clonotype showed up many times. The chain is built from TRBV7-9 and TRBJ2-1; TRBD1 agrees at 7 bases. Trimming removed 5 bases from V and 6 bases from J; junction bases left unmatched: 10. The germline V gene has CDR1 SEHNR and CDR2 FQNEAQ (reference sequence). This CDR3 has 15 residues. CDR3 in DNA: TGTGCCAGCAGCCTAAGACAGGGTACCCGCAATGAGCAGTTCTTC. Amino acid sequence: CASSLRQGTRNEQFF.

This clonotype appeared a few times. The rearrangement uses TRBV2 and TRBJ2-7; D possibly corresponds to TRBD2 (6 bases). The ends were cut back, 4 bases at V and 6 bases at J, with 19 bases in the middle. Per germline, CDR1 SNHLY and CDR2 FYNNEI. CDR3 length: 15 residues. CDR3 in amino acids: CASSASRREPPEQYF. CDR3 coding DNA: TGTGCCAGCAGTGCCTCCAGGCGGGAACCCCCCGAGCAGTACTTC.

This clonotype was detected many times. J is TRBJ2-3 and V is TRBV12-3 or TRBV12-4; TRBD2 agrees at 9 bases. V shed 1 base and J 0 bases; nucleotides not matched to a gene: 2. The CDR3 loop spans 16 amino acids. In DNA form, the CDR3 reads TGTGCCAGCAGTTTAGGGACTAGCGAGAGCACAGATACGCAGTATTTT. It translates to CASSLGTSESTDTQYF.

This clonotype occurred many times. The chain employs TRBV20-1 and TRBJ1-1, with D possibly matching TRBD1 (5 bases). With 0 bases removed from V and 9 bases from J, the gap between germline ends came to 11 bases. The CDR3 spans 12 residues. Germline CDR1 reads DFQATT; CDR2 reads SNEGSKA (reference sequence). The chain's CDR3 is CSAREGDLKAFF. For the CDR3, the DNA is TGCAGTGCTAGAGAGGGGGACCTAAAAGCTTTCTTT.

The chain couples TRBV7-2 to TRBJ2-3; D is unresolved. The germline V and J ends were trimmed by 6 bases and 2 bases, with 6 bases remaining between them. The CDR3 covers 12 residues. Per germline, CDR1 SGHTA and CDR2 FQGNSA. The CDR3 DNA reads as TGTGCCAGCAGTTGGATCACAGATACGCAGTATTTT. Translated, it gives CASSWITDTQYF. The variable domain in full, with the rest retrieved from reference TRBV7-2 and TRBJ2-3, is GAGVSQSPSNKVTEKGKDVELRCDPISGHTALYWYRQSLGQGLEFLIYFQGNSAPDKSGLPSDRFSAERTGGSVSTLTIQRTQQEDSAVYLCASSWITDTQYFGPGTRLTVL.

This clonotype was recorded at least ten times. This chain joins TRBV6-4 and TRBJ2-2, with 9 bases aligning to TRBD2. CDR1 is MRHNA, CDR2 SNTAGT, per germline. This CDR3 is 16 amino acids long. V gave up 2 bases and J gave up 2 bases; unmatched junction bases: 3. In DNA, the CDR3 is TGTGCCAGCAGTGACCTCGGGACTAGCAACACCGGGGAGCTGTTTTTT. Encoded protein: CASSDLGTSNTGELFF.

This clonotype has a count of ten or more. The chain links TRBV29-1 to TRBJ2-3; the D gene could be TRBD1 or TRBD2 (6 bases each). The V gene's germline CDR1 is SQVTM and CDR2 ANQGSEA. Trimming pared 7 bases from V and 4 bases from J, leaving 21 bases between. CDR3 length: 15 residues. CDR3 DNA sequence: TGCAGCGCAGACGGATGGGAGGCAGGGGCAGATACGCAGTATTTT. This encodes CSADGWEAGADTQYF.

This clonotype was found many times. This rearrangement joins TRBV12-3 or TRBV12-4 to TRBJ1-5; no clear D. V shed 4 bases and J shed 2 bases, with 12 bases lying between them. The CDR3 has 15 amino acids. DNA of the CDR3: TGTGCCAGCAGTTCCCTAGACGGTGGCAATCAGCCCCAGCATTTT. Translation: CASSSLDGGNQPQHF.

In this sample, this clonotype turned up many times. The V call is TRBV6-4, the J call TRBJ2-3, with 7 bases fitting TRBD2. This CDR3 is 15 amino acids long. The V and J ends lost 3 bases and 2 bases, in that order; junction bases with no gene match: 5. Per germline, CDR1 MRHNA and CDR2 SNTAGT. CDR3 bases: TGTGCCAGCAGTGAAGGGCGGGAGAACACAGATACGCAGTATTTT. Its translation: CASSEGRENTDTQYF.

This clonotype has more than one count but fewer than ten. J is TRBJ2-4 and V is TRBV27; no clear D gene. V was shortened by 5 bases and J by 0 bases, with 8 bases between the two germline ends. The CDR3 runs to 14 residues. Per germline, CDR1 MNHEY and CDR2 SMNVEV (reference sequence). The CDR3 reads CASSEDQAKNIQYF. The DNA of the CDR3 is TGTGCCAGCAGTGAGGATCAAGCCAAAAACATTCAGTACTTC.

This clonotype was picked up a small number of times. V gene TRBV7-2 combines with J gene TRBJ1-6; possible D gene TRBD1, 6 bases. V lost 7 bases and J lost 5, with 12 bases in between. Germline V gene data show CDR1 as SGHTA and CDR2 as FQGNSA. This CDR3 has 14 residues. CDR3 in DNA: TGTGCCAGCACCGACAGGACCGATAATTCACCCCTCCACTTT. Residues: CASTDRTDNSPLHF.